The next 14 T cell receptor beta chains were all read from a single sample in a study of patients and donors after allogeneic stem cell transplantation. TCRdb recomputed calls from the RT-PCR reads with MiXCR, one row per CDR3 protein. The sample gives hundreds of thousands of distinct CDR3 sequences, around 16% of which show up once; 7% to 7.5% is in the top ten. Sequencing was performed on blood, either unsorted or a sorted T cell fraction (not recorded which). The receptors stem from a human donor who was either an allogeneic HSCT recipient or a stem cell or donor lymphocyte infusion donor (not recorded which). It is not recorded whose cells these are; they may come from a transplant donor.

The table lists this clonotype with many counts. The chain uses TRBV7-2 and TRBJ2-4; D gene ambiguous. Germline V gene data show CDR1 as SGHTA and CDR2 as FQGNSA. V lost 1 base and J 0 bases, leaving 4 bases between the germline ends. This CDR3 region has 14 residues. This chain's CDR3 is CASSLGGAKNIQYF. DNA of the CDR3: TGTGCCAGCAGCTTAGGAGGAGCCAAAAACATTCAGTACTTC. Full variable domain (remainder filled in from reference TRBV7-2 and TRBJ2-4): GAGVSQSPSNKVTEKGKDVELRCDPISGHTALYWYRQSLGQGLEFLIYFQGNSAPDKSGLPSDRFSAERTGGSVSTLTIQRTQQEDSAVYLCASSLGGAKNIQYFGAGTRLSVL.

This chain joins TRBV7-6 and TRBJ2-3; D ambiguous. V lost 0 bases, J lost 2 bases, and 15 bases lay in between. Germline assignment: CDR1 SGHVS and CDR2 FNYEAQ. This CDR3 is 17 amino acids long. The CDR3 region has the DNA TGTGCCAGCAGCTTAGCGTTAAAAGGAAGGGACACAGATACGCAGTATTTT. It specifies CASSLALKGRDTDTQYF.

This rearrangement joins TRBV9 to TRBJ2-2; TRBD2 aligns across 8 bases. Germline V gene lookup returns CDR1 SGDLS and CDR2 YYNGEE. The CDR3 covers 15 residues. V was clipped by 2 bases and J by 3 bases; unmatched bases: 3. The CDR3: CASSVGGADTGELFF. CDR3 in DNA: TGTGCCAGCAGCGTCGGGGGGGCCGACACCGGGGAGCTGTTTTTT.

The table lists this clonotype with a few counts. The gene calls are TRBV5-1 and TRBJ1-2, with D possibly matching TRBD1 (5 bases). The V end lost 4 bases, the J end lost 4 bases, and 14 bases lay between the germline ends. The CDR3 is 14 amino acids. Germline V gene data show CDR1 as SGHRS and CDR2 as YFSETQ. The CDR3 here is CASSPGPRSYGYTF. CDR3 sequence (DNA): TGCGCCAGCAGCCCGGGACCTCGGAGCTATGGCTACACCTTC.

This clonotype has a count of ten or more. The chain links TRBV9 to TRBJ2-3; 8 positions match TRBD2. CDR1 and CDR2 (germline): SGDLS, YYNGEE. This CDR3 comprises 14 residues. V trimming: 3 bases; J trimming: 4 bases; junction bases outside the gene matches: 4. The CDR3 loop reads CASSGLAIADTQYF. CDR3 bases: TGTGCCAGCAGCGGACTAGCGATTGCAGATACGCAGTATTTT.

This clonotype was observed a handful of times. The rearrangement uses TRBV28 and TRBJ2-4; 7 positions agree with TRBD2. V shed 5 bases, J shed 5 bases, and the junction held 3 bases outside the gene matches. CDR1 and CDR2 from the germline V gene are MDHEN and SYDVKM. The CDR3 totals 13 residues. CDR3 sequence: CASSGTIQNIQYF. The DNA for the CDR3 is TGTGCCAGCAGTGGGACTATCCAAAACATTCAGTACTTC.

There are a few counts of this clonotype. The rearrangement joins TRBV5-4 to TRBJ2-1, with D perhaps assigned TRBD1 or TRBD2 (5 bases each). Trimming took 4 bases from V and 9 from J, leaving 20 bases between them. This CDR3 has 15 residues. Germline V gene lookup returns CDR1 SGHNT and CDR2 YYREEE (reference sequence). The CDR3 protein is CASSPGRTSWGEQFF. The CDR3 DNA sequence: TGTGCCAGCAGCCCGGGACGGACCTCATGGGGTGAGCAGTTCTTC.

This clonotype appeared a few times. The DNA of the CDR3 is TGCGCCAGCAGCCGGGGACTAGCGGGAGGGCCAAATGAGCAGTTCTTC. Its protein is CASSRGLAGGPNEQFF. The J gene is TRBJ2-1, the V gene TRBV5-1; 16 bases are a match to TRBD2. Germline V gene lookup returns CDR1 SGHRS and CDR2 YFSETQ. CDR3 size: 16 residues. V gave up 4 bases and J gave up 7 bases; unmatched junction bases: 5.

This chain joins TRBV5-5 and TRBJ2-4; no definite D call. The CDR3 has 15 residues. V was clipped by 3 bases and J by 1 base, with 11 bases between them. In germline, CDR1 is SGHKS, CDR2 YYEKEE (reference sequence). The CDR3 here is CASSSLVKAKNIQYF. CDR3 DNA sequence: TGTGCCAGCAGCTCCCTTGTGAAGGCCAAAAACATTCAGTACTTC. The variable domain in full, completed from reference TRBV5-5 and TRBJ2-4, reads DAGVTQSPTHLIKTRGQQVTLRCSPISGHKSVSWYQQVLGQGPQFIFQYYEKEERGRGNFPDRFSARQFPNYSSELNVNALLLGDSALYLCASSSLVKAKNIQYFGAGTRLSVL.

This clonotype showed up just a few times. The chain uses TRBV12-3 or TRBV12-4 and TRBJ1-5; D gene uncertain. This CDR3 comprises 21 residues. V lost 3 bases to trimming and J lost 1 base, with 28 bases between them. The CDR3 is CASSFNPVPLFHPASNQPQHF. The CDR3 DNA is TGTGCCAGCAGTTTTAACCCGGTCCCACTTTTTCACCCTGCGAGCAATCAGCCCCAGCATTTT.

The V call is TRBV5-6, the J call TRBJ1-5; a weak D match, TRBD1 (5 bases). V lost 5 bases, J lost 6 bases, and 15 bases lay in between. CDR1 and CDR2 (germline): SGHDT, YYEEEE. CDR3 size: 14 residues. Here the CDR3 DNA reads TGTGCCAGCAGAAGAGGGACGGGGACTCAGCCCCAGCATTTT. This gives the protein CASRRGTGTQPQHF.

This clonotype came up a few times. The chain joins TRBV10-3 to TRBJ2-7; weak D call: TRBD1 (5 bases). Germline V lookup: CDR1 ENHRY, CDR2 SYGVKD. The V gene lost 0 bases and the J gene lost 7 bases, with 16 bases spanning the gap. CDR3 length equals 15 residues. The DNA of the CDR3 is TGTGCCATCAGTGAGTCGATTCAGGGTCGTGGAGAGCAGTACTTC. It is translated as CAISESIQGRGEQYF.

This clonotype has a count of ten or more. This sequence joins TRBV5-1 and TRBJ2-6, with 9 bases fitting TRBD1. This CDR3 is built from 18 residues. Germline V lookup: CDR1 SGHRS, CDR2 YFSETQ. V trimming: 6 bases; J trimming: 3 bases; junction bases outside the gene matches: 13. CDR3 loop: CASTIAGTGSLGANVLTF. Here the CDR3 DNA reads TGCGCCAGCACCATTGCTGGGACAGGGAGTCTTGGGGCCAACGTCCTGACTTTC.

This clonotype appeared a few times. The chain is built from TRBV12-3 or TRBV12-4 and TRBJ1-2, with D possibly TRBD1 on 5 matching bases. This CDR3 has 13 residues. V was shortened by 5 bases and J by 8 bases, with 15 bases between the two germline ends. The CDR3 spells CASSLRQMGGYTF. For the CDR3, the DNA is TGTGCCAGCAGTCTACGACAGATGGGGGGCTACACCTTC.